Listed here is a single T cell receptor (beta chain). Its antigen is undetermined. Clones were read by immunoSEQ multiplex PCR, and TCRdb kept only the in-frame ones, dropping some. Counted here are about 2,900 clones, 70% to 80% occurring once; the ten biggest clones make up approximately 25%. These data come from a study of PD-1 blockade in classical Hodgkin lymphoma. Looking at the study overall: Each patient was given nivolumab 3 mg/kg through a vein every 2 weeks. General study points: At C4D1, TCR diversity had climbed significantly for CD4+ cells, though not for CD8+ cells. Lower baseline TCR diversity marked trial partial responders and progressors.

Germline values: CDR1 WSHSY, CDR2 SAAADI. Unmatched junction bases numbered 4, after V lost 4 bases and J lost 2 bases. CDR3 size: 14 residues. Regarding time point: cycle 4 day 1 (C4D1), after more than 5 weeks of nivolumab. Relapse after autologous stem cell transplantation occurred in every patient, and brentuximab vedotin exposure varied. The investigators isolated CD8+ T cells from thawed PBMCs using magnetic negative selection. The chain carries TRBV10-2 and TRBJ1-2; 7 bases line up with TRBD1. The clonotype was recovered from a human donor with classical Hodgkin lymphoma. The sequencing here drew on CD8+ T cells from blood, taken before the fourth cycle of nivolumab. The CDR3 loop reads CASSVPGQNYGYTF. The CDR3 DNA sequence: TGCGCCAGCAGTGTCCCGGGACAGAACTATGGCTACACCTTC.